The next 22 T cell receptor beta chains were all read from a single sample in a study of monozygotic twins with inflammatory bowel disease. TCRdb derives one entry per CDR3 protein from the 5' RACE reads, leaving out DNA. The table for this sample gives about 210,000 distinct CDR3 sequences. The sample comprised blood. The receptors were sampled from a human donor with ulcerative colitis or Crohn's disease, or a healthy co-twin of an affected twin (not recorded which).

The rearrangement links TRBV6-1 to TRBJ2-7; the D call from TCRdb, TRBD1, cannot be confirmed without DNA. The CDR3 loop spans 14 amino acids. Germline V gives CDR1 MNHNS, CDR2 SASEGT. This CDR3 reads CASRSTGAAYEQYF.

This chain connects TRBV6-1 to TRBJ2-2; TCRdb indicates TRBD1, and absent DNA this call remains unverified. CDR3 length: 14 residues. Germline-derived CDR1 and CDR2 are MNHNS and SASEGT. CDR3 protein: CASRRQDYTGELFF.

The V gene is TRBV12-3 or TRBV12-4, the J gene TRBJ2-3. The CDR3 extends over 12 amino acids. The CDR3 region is CASSLFGDTQYF.

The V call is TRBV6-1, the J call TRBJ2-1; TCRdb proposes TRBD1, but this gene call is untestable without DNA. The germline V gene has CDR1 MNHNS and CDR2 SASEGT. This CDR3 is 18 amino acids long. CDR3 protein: CASSDPGQARNMINEQFF.

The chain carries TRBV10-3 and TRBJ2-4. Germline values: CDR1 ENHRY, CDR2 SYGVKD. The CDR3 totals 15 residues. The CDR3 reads CAISESWWSKNIQYF.

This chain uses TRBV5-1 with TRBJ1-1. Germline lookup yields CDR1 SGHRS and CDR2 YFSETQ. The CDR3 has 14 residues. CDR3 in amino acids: CASSLQSTNTEAFF.

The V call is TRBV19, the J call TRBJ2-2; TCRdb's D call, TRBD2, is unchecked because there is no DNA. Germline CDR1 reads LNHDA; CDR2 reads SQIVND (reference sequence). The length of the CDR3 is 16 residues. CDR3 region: CASSIQGLTNTGELFF.

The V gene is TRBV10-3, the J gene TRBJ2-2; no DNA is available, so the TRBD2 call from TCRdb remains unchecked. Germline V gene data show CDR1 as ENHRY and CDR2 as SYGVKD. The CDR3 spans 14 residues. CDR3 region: CAIRPGYGTGELFF.

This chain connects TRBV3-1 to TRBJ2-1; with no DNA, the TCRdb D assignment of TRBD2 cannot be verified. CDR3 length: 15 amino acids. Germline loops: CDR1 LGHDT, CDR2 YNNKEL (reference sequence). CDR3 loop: CASSPLAGGYNEQFF.

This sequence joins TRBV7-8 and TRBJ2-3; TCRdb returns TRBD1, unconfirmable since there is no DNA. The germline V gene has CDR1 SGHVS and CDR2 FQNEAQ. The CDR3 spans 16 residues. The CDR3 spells CASSLTNGGASDTQYF.

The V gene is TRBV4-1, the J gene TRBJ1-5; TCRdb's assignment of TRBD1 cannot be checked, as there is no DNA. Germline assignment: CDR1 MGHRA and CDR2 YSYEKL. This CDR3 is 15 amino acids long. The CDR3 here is CASSLSGQGDQPQHF.

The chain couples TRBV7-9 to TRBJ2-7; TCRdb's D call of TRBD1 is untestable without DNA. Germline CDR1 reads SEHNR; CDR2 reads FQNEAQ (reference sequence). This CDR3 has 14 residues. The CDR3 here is CASSRDGFSYEQYF. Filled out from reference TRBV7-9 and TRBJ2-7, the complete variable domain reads DTGVSQNPRHKITKRGQNVTFRCDPISEHNRLYWYRQTLGQGPEFLTYFQNEAQLEKSRLLSDRFSAERPKGSFSTLEIQRTEQGDSAMYLCASSRDGFSYEQYFGPGTRLTVT.

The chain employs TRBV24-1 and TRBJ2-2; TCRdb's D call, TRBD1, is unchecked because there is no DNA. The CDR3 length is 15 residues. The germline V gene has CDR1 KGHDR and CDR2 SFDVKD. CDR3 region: CATSGGQGGTGELFF.

CDR3 amino acids: CASSPFANTGELFF. The chain employs TRBV7-9 and TRBJ2-2. CDR1 and CDR2 from the germline V gene are SEHNR and FQNEAQ (reference sequence). CDR3 length: 14 residues.

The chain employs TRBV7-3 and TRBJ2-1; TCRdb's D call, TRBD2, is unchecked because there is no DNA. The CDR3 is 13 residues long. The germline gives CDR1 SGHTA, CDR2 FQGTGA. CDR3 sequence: CASRLAVNNEQFF.

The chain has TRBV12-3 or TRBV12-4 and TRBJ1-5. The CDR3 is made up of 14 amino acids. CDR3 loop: CASSLSVGNQPQHF.

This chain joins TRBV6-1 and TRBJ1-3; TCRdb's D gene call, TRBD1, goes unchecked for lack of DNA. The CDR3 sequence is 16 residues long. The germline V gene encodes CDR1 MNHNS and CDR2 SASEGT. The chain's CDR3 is CASSGQGQGFGNTIYF.

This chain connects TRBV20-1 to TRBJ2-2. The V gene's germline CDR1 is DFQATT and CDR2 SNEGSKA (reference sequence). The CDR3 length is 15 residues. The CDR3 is CSARELESNTGELFF.

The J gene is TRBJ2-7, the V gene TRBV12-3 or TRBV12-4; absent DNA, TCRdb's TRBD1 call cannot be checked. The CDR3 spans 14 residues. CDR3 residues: CASSFQGFASEQYF.

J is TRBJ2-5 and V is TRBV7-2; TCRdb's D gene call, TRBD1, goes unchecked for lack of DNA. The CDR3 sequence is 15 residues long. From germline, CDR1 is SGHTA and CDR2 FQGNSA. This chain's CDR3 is CASSLQGGIRETQYF. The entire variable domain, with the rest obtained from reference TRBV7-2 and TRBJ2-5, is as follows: GAGVSQSPSNKVTEKGKDVELRCDPISGHTALYWYRQSLGQGLEFLIYFQGNSAPDKSGLPSDRFSAERTGGSVSTLTIQRTQQEDSAVYLCASSLQGGIRETQYFGPGTRLLVL.

This CDR3 reads CASSSSGEQYF. The genes are TRBV6-5 and TRBJ2-7. Germline CDR1 reads MNHEY; CDR2 reads SVGAGI. There are 11 residues in the CDR3.

The CDR3 region is CAPLAGALNTEAFF. V gene TRBV2 combines with J gene TRBJ1-1; the D gene TCRdb calls, TRBD1, cannot be checked with no DNA. Germline values: CDR1 SNHLY, CDR2 FYNNEI. The CDR3 totals 14 residues.